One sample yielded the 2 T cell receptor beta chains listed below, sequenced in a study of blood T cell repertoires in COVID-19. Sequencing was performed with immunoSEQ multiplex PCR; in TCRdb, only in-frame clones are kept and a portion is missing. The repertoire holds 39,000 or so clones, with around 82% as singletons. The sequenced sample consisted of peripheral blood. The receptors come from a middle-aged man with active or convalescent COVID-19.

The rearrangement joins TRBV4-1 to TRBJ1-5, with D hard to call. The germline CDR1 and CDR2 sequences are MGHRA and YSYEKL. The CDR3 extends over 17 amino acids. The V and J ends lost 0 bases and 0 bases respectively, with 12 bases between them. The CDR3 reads CASSQDFDTYSNQPQHF. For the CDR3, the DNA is TGCGCCAGCAGCCAAGACTTCGACACGTATAGCAATCAGCCCCAGCATTTT.

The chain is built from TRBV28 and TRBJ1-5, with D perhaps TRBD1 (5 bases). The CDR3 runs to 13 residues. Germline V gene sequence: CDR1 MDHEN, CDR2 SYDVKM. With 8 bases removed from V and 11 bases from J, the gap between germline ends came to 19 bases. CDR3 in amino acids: CASGRGGSVAQHF. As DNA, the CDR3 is TGTGCCAGCGGTCGGGGGGGAAGCGTGGCCCAGCATTTT.